This T cell receptor (beta chain) came from a study of tissue T cells after allogeneic stem cell transplantation. The V gene's germline CDR1 is SGHDT and CDR2 FRDEAV. CDR3 length: 14 residues. V gave up 5 bases and J gave up 3 bases; unmatched junction bases: 2. Survey-depth TCRbeta CDR3 sequencing reported V/J genes and productive frequencies. The method was immunoSEQ multiplex PCR; TCRdb's version includes in-frame clones alone and lacks a portion of them. In the table there are about 20,000 clones, 72% of which are singletons. With regard to this clone: Its antigen is currently unknown. Mouse gene names apply. The CDR3 end lies 1 residue beyond the end of the read and is filled in from the germline J gene.

Study-wide results and caveats: Anatomically similar tissues had similar TCR repertoires within each patient. In patients and mice, blood and spleen missed much of tissue repertoire.

The origin of this receptor is a female BALB/c mouse in good health. The mouse line has the MHC haplotype H2-d. Sequencing input: spleen. This sequence joins TRBV14 and TRBJ2-2, with 9 bases aligning to TRBD2. CDR3 DNA (partial): TGTGCCAGCAGCCGACTGGGGGACACCGGGCAGCTCTAC. Protein sequence: CASSRLGDTGQLY. The whole CDR3 protein is CASSRLGDTGQLYF. Full variable domain (outside the CDR3, taken from reference TRBV14 and TRBJ2-2): EAGVTQSPRYAVLQEGQAVSFWCDPISGHDTLYWYQQPRDQGPQLLVYFRDEAVIDNSQLPSDRFSAVRPKGTNSTLKIQSAKQGDTATYLCASSRLGDTGQLYFGEGSKLTVL.